This T cell receptor beta chain was identified during a study of CD8+CD57+ T cells in acquired aplastic anemia (dated by TCRdb to the late 2010s). Context from the whole study: DNA extracted from sorted CD4+ and CD8+ cells had a mean of 3.2 ug, with a range of roughly 0.17 to 27.4 ug. For healthy donor samples, the average read count was around 9.8 million for CD4+ cells and around 12 million for CD8+ cells.

The CDR3 goes from the cysteine to the phenylalanine over 15 residues. Here the CDR3 DNA is all that survives: 45 bases in frame from base 1. Deletion took 1 base off V and 1 base off J, with a span of 5 bases between the germline ends. What the work shows at the level of the full study, not this receptor alone: Although some 28 CD8+ CDR3 sequences were shared by patients and controls, these sequences appeared highly expressed in patients and within the immunodominant clones of patients. CD8+ Simpson's diversity did not differ significantly between patients and healthy controls (P=0.060).

A remark on this clonotype: Its antigen remains undetermined. No per-base quality is available; no much larger clone lies one base away.

In this study, sorted CD4+ and CD8+ T cells from the blood of healthy subjects and of severe aplastic anemia patients had their TCR repertoires deep-sequenced. Ficoll-Paque density gradient centrifugation was used to isolate peripheral blood mononuclear cells. CD4+ and CD8+ T cells were sorted by FACS or magnetic beads before DNA extraction. Genomic DNA served as template for TCR beta VDJ combination and CDR3 sequence profiling. TCR repertoire sequencing was run on an Illumina HiSeq 2000. The authors processed their data as follows. TRBV/TRBJ rearrangement plots, CDR3 size and DJ length profiles, and Simpson's diversity index were used to evaluate the repertoires. The most abundant DNA sequence in the deep sequencing data was defined as the immunodominant clone. CDR3 amino acid sequences were checked for sharing between subjects and were compared against published repertoires and the VDJdb database. In TCRdb, the public reads were trimmed at Q25 with fastp and aligned with MiXCR, with productive beta chains retained. Every entry covers one CDR3 protein and lists the most common genes and DNA from its rows. The V and J calls come from TCRdb's annotation, not from the publication. The sample records around 400,000 distinct CDR3 sequences, 55% to 70% of which are singletons. Of the sample, under 4.5% falls within the top ten clones.

The chain is encoded by TRBV12-3 or TRBV12-4 joined to TRBJ2-6; a tentative D match to TRBD2 spans 5 bases. The TCR sequence derives from a human donor in good health, serving as a control. Sequenced input: sorted CD4+, CD8+, or CD8+CD57+ T cells (not recorded which) from PBMCs. The CDR3 here reads CASSLGTSGANVLTF. The DNA sequence is given as TGTGCCAGCAGTTTAGGGACTTCTGGGGCCAACGTCCTGACTTTC.